Detailed here is one TCR beta chain. CDR1 is MNHEY, CDR2 SMNVEV, per germline (reference sequence). The CDR3 extends over 17 amino acids. Trimming took off 6 bases at V and 0 bases at J, with 18 bases between the two ends. The sample comes from a study of blood T cell repertoires in COVID-19. As handled by the study authors: Amplification of reference gene primers provided the estimated nucleated cell counts. Data came from immunoSEQ multiplex PCR; TCRdb stores just in-frame clones and leaves some out. That table is the source of V, J and clone size, and D and trimming were worked out from the DNA. The sample lists more than 95,000 clones; over 75% were seen once.

The origin of this receptor is a man aged 25 to 40 with COVID-19, enrolled during active disease. The sample consisted of peripheral blood. The rearrangement uses TRBV27 and TRBJ2-1; a weak D match, TRBD1 (6 bases). CDR3 in amino acids: CASSVYRVQGSYNEQFF. DNA for the CDR3: TGTGCCAGCAGCGTTTACAGGGTACAGGGCTCCTACAATGAGCAGTTCTTC.